Listed below are T cell receptor beta chains from one sample, sequenced in a study of shared clonotypes between healthy human individuals. This table comes from immunoSEQ multiplex PCR, and its TCRdb copy is limited to in-frame clones, with some not included. The sample lists millions of clones, 95% occurring once. The sample taken for sequencing was naive CD4+ T cells sorted from blood. Receptor source: a young man in good health. CDR3s leave out the opening cysteine and the closing phenylalanine or tryptophan.

v_gene: TRBV5-4; CDR3aa: ASSSRQGYYGYT
v_gene: TRBV7-9; CDR3aa: ASSLSGAGDGYT
v_gene: TRBV5-6; CDR3aa: ASSSRDRGRHEKLF
v_gene: TRBV29-1; CDR3aa: SVWDRAFSGNTIY
v_gene: TRBV2; CDR3aa: ASRSEAPTEQY
v_gene: TRBV5-6; CDR3aa: ASSYGGATNEKLF
v_gene: TRBV19; CDR3aa: ASSFRESYEQY
v_gene: TRBV7-9; CDR3aa: ASSRDGLYEQY
v_gene: TRBV6-5; CDR3aa: ASTRDLGSYEQY
v_gene: TRBV19; CDR3aa: ASSIGQGNSPLH
v_gene: TRBV7-9; CDR3aa: ASSFLRGFNTEAF
v_gene: TRBV5-1; CDR3aa: ASSFAPQGASYNEQF
v_gene: TRBV7-6; CDR3aa: ASSLVMAPNTEAF
v_gene: TRBV5-4; CDR3aa: ASSWMDADTQY
v_gene: TRBV9; CDR3aa: ASSVLSQNTEAF
v_gene: TRBV11-2; CDR3aa: ASSLSGRYGYT
v_gene: TRBV30; CDR3aa: AWGRGRGKADTQY
v_gene: TRBV28; CDR3aa: ASSWTGTQGNTIY